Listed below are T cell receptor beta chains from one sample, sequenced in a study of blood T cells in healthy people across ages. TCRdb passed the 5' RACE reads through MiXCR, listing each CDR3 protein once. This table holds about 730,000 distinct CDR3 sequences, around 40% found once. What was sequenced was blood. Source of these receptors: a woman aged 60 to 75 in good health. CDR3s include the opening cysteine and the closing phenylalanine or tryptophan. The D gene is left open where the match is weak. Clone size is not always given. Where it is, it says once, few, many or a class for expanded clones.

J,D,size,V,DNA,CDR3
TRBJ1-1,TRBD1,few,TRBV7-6,TGTGCCAGCAGCTCGGGACAGCCGAACACTGAAGCTTTCTTT,CASSSGQPNTEAFF
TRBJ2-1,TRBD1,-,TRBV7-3,TGTGCCAGCAGTTCAGACAGGGTAGATGAGCAGTTCTTC,CASSSDRVDEQFF
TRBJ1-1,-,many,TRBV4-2,TGTGCCAGCAGCCAAGATCAGGAATACACTGAAGCTTTCTTT,CASSQDQEYTEAFF
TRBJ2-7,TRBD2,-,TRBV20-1,TGCAGTGCTGGCCGGACTAGCGGGAGTTCCGAGCAGTACTTC,CSAGRTSGSSEQYF
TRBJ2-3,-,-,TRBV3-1,TGTGCCAGCAGCAATACTAGGGATACGCAGTATTTT,CASSNTRDTQYF
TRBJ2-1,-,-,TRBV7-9,TGTGCCAGCAGCTTAGGAGGACAGCGATGTGAGCAGTTCTTC,CASSLGGQRCEQFF
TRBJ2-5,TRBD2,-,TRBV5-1,TGCACGAGGCTAGCGGGACACACTGAGCAGTACTTC,CTRLAGHTEQYF
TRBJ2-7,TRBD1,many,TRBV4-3,TGCGCCAGCAGCCAAGAGACAGGGAGCTCGTACTCCTACGAGCAGTACTTC,CASSQETGSSYSYEQYF
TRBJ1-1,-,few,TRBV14,TGTGCCAGCAAGGGGGGGGGGAACACTGAAGCTTTCTTT,CASKGGGNTEAFF
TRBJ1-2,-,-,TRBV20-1,TGCAGTGCTAGAGATTTAGCAGGGCCCTCTAACTATGGCTACACCTTC,CSARDLAGPSNYGYTF
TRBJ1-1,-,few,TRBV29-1,TGCAGCGACCAGGGGTCTAGCACTGAAGCTTTCTTT,CSDQGSSTEAFF
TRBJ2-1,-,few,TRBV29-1,TGCAGCGTTGAAGAGGCCGGCGGCGCTAGCTCCTACAATGAGCAGTTCTTC,CSVEEAGGASSYNEQFF
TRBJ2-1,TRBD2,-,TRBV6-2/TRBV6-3,TGTGCCAGCAGCCGACTAGCGATAGACAATGAGCAGTTCTTC,CASSRLAIDNEQFF
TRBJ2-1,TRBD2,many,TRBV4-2,TGTGCCAGCAGCTCCCGAGGACTAGCGGGAGCTTCCTACAATGAGCAGTTCTTC,CASSSRGLAGASYNEQFF
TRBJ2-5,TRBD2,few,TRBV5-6,TGTGCCAGCAGCCTCGGACTAGCGGGAGGAAAGACCCAGTACTTC,CASSLGLAGGKTQYF
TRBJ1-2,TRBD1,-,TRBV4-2,TGTGCCAGCAGCCAGCTGACAGGGGACGGGTATGGCTACACCTTC,CASSQLTGDGYGYTF
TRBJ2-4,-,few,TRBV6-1,TGTGCCAGCATGCAGAATGTGGGGGTCCAGTACTTC,CASMQNVGVQYF
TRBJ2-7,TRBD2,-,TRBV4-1,TGCGCCAGCAGCCAAGAAAGAGCGGGAGGAGGGGAGCAGTACTTC,CASSQERAGGGEQYF
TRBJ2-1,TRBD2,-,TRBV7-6,TGTGCCAGCAGCTTAAGGGGCGGGGGAAGGGAGCAGTTCTTC,CASSLRGGGREQFF
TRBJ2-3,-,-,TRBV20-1,TGCAGTGCCGCAGGGACGGGAGACACAGATACGCAGTATTTT,CSAAGTGDTDTQYF
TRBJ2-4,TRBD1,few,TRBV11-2,TGTGCCAGCAGCTTAGACCAGGGGGCCAGAAACATTCAGTACTTC,CASSLDQGARNIQYF
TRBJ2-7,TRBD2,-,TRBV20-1,TGCAGTGCTAGACCGACTAGCGCAGTTTACGAGCAGTACTTC,CSARPTSAVYEQYF